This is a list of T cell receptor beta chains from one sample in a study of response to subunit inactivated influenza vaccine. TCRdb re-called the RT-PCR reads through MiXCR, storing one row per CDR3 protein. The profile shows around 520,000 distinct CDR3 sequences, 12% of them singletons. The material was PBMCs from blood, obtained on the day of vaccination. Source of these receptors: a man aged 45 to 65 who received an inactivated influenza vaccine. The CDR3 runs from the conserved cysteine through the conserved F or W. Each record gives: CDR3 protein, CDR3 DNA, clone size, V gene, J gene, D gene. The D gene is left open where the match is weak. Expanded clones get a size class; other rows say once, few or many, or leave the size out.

CASSLDVPSGLYNEQFF	TGTGCCAGCAGCTTAGATGTTCCTAGCGGGTTATACAATGAGCAGTTCTTC	few	TRBV11-3	TRBJ2-1	TRBD2
CASMTNLNEQFF	TGTGCCAGTATGACTAACCTCAATGAGCAGTTCTTC	NA	TRBV12-3/TRBV12-4	TRBJ2-1	NA
CASSLAGGIQYF	TGTGCCAGCAGCTTAGCGGGGGGCATTCAGTACTTC	few	TRBV11-3	TRBJ2-4	TRBD2
CAISYRPGELFF	TGTGCCATCAGTTATCGGCCCGGGGAGCTGTTTTTT	many	TRBV10-3	TRBJ2-2	NA
CSASHVMGANVLTF	TGCAGTGCTAGCCACGTCATGGGGGCCAACGTCCTGACTTTC	NA	TRBV20-1	TRBJ2-6	NA
CASRKNRSEKLFF	TGTGCCAGCAGAAAAAACCGGAGTGAAAAACTGTTTTTT	few	TRBV12-3/TRBV12-4	TRBJ1-4	NA
CASSQDPGPSDTQYF	TGTGCCAGCAGCCAGGACCCGGGACCGTCAGATACGCAGTATTTT	few	TRBV3-1	TRBJ2-3	NA
CASSLVGAGHQPQHF	TGTGCCAGCAGCTTAGTAGGGGCGGGACACCAGCCCCAGCATTTT	many	TRBV7-2	TRBJ1-5	NA
CSELGDTDTQYF	TGCTCGGAGCTGGGGGACACAGATACGCAGTATTTT	many	TRBV20-1	TRBJ2-3	NA
CASSLNGQGLYNEQFF	TGTGCCAGCAGCTTAAACGGCCAGGGCTTATACAATGAGCAGTTCTTC	NA	TRBV7-3	TRBJ2-1	NA
CSARDRAAYGYTF	TGCAGTGCTAGAGATCGGGCAGCCTATGGCTACACCTTC	many	TRBV20-1	TRBJ1-2	NA
CASSRTGVRNTEAFF	TGTGCCAGCTCCCGGACAGGGGTGAGGAACACTGAAGCTTTCTTT	NA	TRBV25-1	TRBJ1-1	TRBD1
CASSPRQGDTGELFF	TGTGCCAGCAGCCCCAGACAGGGGGACACCGGGGAGCTGTTTTTT	few	TRBV4-2	TRBJ2-2	TRBD1
CASSQLTGTGGNYGYTF	TGCGCCAGCAGCCAACTAACCGGGACAGGGGGCAACTATGGCTACACCTTC	many	TRBV4-1	TRBJ1-2	TRBD1
CSAQPGQGVQLGETQYF	TGCAGTGCTCAACCGGGACAGGGAGTCCAGTTAGGAGAGACCCAGTACTTC	once	TRBV20-1	TRBJ2-5	TRBD1
CASSQLQGHEQYF	TGTGCCAGCAGCCAACTACAGGGTCACGAGCAGTACTTC	NA	TRBV14	TRBJ2-7	NA
CASSVVSGQETQYF	TGTGCCAGCAGCGTAGTTAGCGGCCAAGAGACCCAGTACTTC	many	TRBV9	TRBJ2-5	NA
CASSRPSGTETQYF	TGTGCCAGCAGCAGACCTAGCGGCACGGAGACCCAGTACTTC	few	TRBV7-2	TRBJ2-5	TRBD2
CASRFGVQANYGYTF	TGTGCCAGCAGATTTGGGGTGCAAGCTAACTATGGCTACACCTTC	NA	TRBV6-1	TRBJ1-2	NA
CSARDLASGRFTDTQYF	TGCAGTGCTAGAGATCTGGCTAGCGGGAGGTTCACAGATACGCAGTATTTT	NA	TRBV20-1	TRBJ2-3	TRBD2
CASSRDRLAGGLQFF	TGCGCCAGCAGCCGAGATCGACTAGCGGGGGGGCTTCAGTTCTTC	many	TRBV4-3	TRBJ2-1	TRBD2
CSARDGTIDTQYF	TGCAGCGCCCGGGACGGGACGATAGATACGCAGTATTTT	many	TRBV29-1	TRBJ2-3	NA
CASSLADLRVTDTQYF	TGTGCCAGCAGCTTGGCCGATTTGCGGGTCACAGATACGCAGTATTTT	few	TRBV5-8	TRBJ2-3	NA
CSLKVGRPQHF	TGCAGCCTAAAGGTAGGACGGCCCCAGCATTTT	NA	TRBV29-1	TRBJ1-5	NA
CSARDRAKNIQYF	TGCAGTGCTAGGGACAGGGCCAAAAACATTCAGTACTTC	many	TRBV20-1	TRBJ2-4	TRBD1
CASSATSGSYNEQFF	TGTGCCAGCAGCGCGACTAGCGGCTCCTACAATGAGCAGTTCTTC	few	TRBV7-2	TRBJ2-1	TRBD2